This is a list of T cell receptor beta chains from one sample in a study of blood T cell repertoires in COVID-19. Profiling relied on immunoSEQ multiplex PCR, and the TCRdb table lists in-frame clones only, not all of them. Seen here are about 190,000 clones, roughly 85% observed once, and the top ten hold 4.5% to 6.5%. Sequencing used peripheral blood. All receptors derive from a woman in her 30s with acute or convalescent COVID-19. Both conserved end residues are trimmed from each CDR3.

V: TRBV12-3/TRBV12-4
J: TRBJ1-2
length: 10
CDR3: ASRQGAYGYT

V: TRBV9
J: TRBJ1-1
length: 10
CDR3: ASSDYNIEAF

V: TRBV11-2
J: TRBJ2-7
length: 13
CDR3: ASSSRSRELYEQY

V: TRBV5-1
J: TRBJ1-1
length: 14
CDR3: ASSPNAHPMNTEAF

V: TRBV5-6
J: TRBJ1-6
length: 12
CDR3: ASSSWTGRSPLH

V: TRBV7-2
J: TRBJ1-1
length: 11
CDR3: ASSSTGLDEAF

V: TRBV28
J: TRBJ2-1
length: 14
CDR3: ASSTRLAGGYNEQF

V: TRBV7-2
J: TRBJ2-1
length: 13
CDR3: ASSLGYRNHNEQF

V: TRBV2
J: TRBJ1-2
length: 12
CDR3: ASSEQGGNYGYT

V: TRBV27
J: TRBJ2-7
length: 12
CDR3: ASSWTGGSYEQY

V: TRBV12-3/TRBV12-4
J: TRBJ2-7
length: 9
CDR3: ASSSPYEQY

V: TRBV5-1
J: TRBJ2-5
length: 13
CDR3: ASSLEGTSQETQY

V: TRBV7-9
J: TRBJ2-4
length: 14
CDR3: ASSPPREGGLGIQY

V: TRBV4-1
J: TRBJ1-6
length: 14
CDR3: ASIRAGTVFSSPLH

V: TRBV5-1
J: TRBJ2-7
length: 10
CDR3: ASSLDEGEQY

V: TRBV4-2
J: TRBJ2-1
length: 14
CDR3: ASSQIRGSGLYEQF

V: TRBV30
J: TRBJ2-1
length: 11
CDR3: AWEREGYNEQF

V: TRBV4-3
J: TRBJ2-1
length: 12
CDR3: ASSPPGRAHEQF

V: TRBV28
J: TRBJ1-5
length: 13
CDR3: ASRPGGGINQPQH

V: TRBV30
J: TRBJ2-7
length: 10
CDR3: AWRGGSYEQY

V: TRBV5-5
J: TRBJ1-3
length: 16
CDR3: ASSLESAQGHSGNTIY

V: TRBV2
J: TRBJ2-5
length: 10
CDR3: ASSEERETQY

V: TRBV28
J: TRBJ1-1
length: 12
CDR3: ASSSTGGETEAF

V: TRBV7-3
J: TRBJ1-2
length: 11
CDR3: ASSSRQGYGYT

V: TRBV25-1
J: TRBJ1-4
length: 12
CDR3: ASSALHTGEKLF

V: TRBV6-2/TRBV6-3
J: TRBJ2-1
length: 15
CDR3: ASSYNQGSSSYNEQF

V: TRBV28
J: TRBJ2-1
length: 12
CDR3: ASSSTGSYNEQF

V: TRBV2
J: TRBJ1-2
length: 12
CDR3: ASSRAGTTYGYT

V: TRBV5-4
J: TRBJ2-6
length: 14
CDR3: ASSGQGGSGANVLT

V: TRBV2
J: TRBJ1-2
length: 12
CDR3: ASPDRGGNYGYT

V: TRBV7-9
J: TRBJ2-5
length: 11
CDR3: ASSTGLQETQY

V: TRBV7-2
J: TRBJ1-4
length: 13
CDR3: ASSFMTGRQEKLF

V: TRBV6-6
J: TRBJ2-7
length: 10
CDR3: ASSHSSLEQY

V: TRBV30
J: TRBJ1-2
length: 14
CDR3: AWSVLTDIVRYGYT

V: TRBV7-8
J: TRBJ1-1
length: 13
CDR3: ASSLGTLMNTEAF

V: TRBV6-2/TRBV6-3
J: TRBJ1-5
length: 10
CDR3: ASSDRNQPQH

V: TRBV5-1
J: TRBJ2-3
length: 13
CDR3: ASSPGLARTDTQY